This T cell receptor (beta chain) was retrieved from a study of T cell responses to AZD1222 COVID-19 vaccine. Study details: Second doses at about 4 or about 12 weeks were pooled. Study conclusions and caveats: Among spike-specific TCRs, nearly half reportedly target unmutated variant regions. Repertoires were obtained only post-peak T cell response. Donors were mostly white British, more females; clonal diversity possibly underestimated.

In regard to this clone: The target antigen is unknown.

The CDR3 has 16 residues. Trimming stripped 2 bases from V and 7 bases from J, with 18 bases between. Germline V CDR1 and CDR2: MNHEY, SVGAGI. The assay was immunoSEQ multiplex PCR, and TCRdb's table has in-frame clones only and misses some. The sample lists around 140,000 clones; 89% were seen once. The material was peripheral blood, obtained on day 0 of AZD1222 vaccination. The chain couples TRBV6-5 to TRBJ1-3; D might be TRBD1 (5 bases). This clonotype originated in an adult in good health. DNA for the CDR3: TGTGCCAGCAGTTACCTCAGGGTGGAGGGGAATAACACCATATATTTT. Protein product: CASSYLRVEGNNTIYF.